Listed below are T cell receptor beta chains from one sample, sequenced in a study of T cell changes during pregnancy in multiple sclerosis. Data came from immunoSEQ multiplex PCR; TCRdb stores just in-frame clones and leaves some out. The sample has under 25,000 clones; more than 75% are singletons. Sequences were derived from CD8+ T cells from peripheral blood mononuclear cells, sampled after pregnancy. The receptors were gathered from a female donor with multiple sclerosis, enrolled in a pregnancy study. Both conserved end residues are part of each CDR3. D genes are given only for firm matches. Some rows mark clone size as missing; the rest say once, few, many or name a class of expanded clone.

V gene,J gene,clone size,CDR3 length,D gene,CDR3 DNA,CDR3 protein
TRBV2,TRBJ1-4,-,13,-,TGTGCCAGCAGTGAGGGCAGGGATGAAAAACTGTTTTTT,CASSEGRDEKLFF
TRBV7-2,TRBJ2-1,-,13,TRBD1,TGTGCCAGCAGCCTGACAGGGAGCGATGAGCAGTTCTTC,CASSLTGSDEQFF
TRBV7-9,TRBJ2-7,-,13,-,TGTGCCAGCAGCTTAGCGGTCGGCTACGAGCAGTACTTC,CASSLAVGYEQYF
TRBV14,TRBJ1-2,-,15,-,TGTGCCAGCAGCCAAGGTTACGGGATCCTATATGGCTACACCTTC,CASSQGYGILYGYTF
TRBV2,TRBJ2-7,-,13,-,TGTGCCAGCAGGGGCAGGCAATCCTACGAGCAGTACTTC,CASRGRQSYEQYF
TRBV5-1,TRBJ2-3,-,16,TRBD2,TGCGCCGGCCGACCAGCGGGAGCGGGAGTAGAAGATACGCAGTATTTT,CAGRPAGAGVEDTQYF
TRBV4-1,TRBJ2-7,-,14,-,TGCGCCAGCAGCCAAGGGGCAGGGGCCTACGAGCAGTACTTC,CASSQGAGAYEQYF
TRBV11-2,TRBJ2-5,-,16,TRBD2,TGTGCCAGCAGCGGAAGACTAGCCCCCCAGGGAGAGACCCAGTACTTC,CASSGRLAPQGETQYF
TRBV4-1,TRBJ2-2,-,17,TRBD1,TGCGCCAGCAGCCAAGCCGGGGACAGTACTTACACCGGGGAGCTGTTTTTT,CASSQAGDSTYTGELFF
TRBV6-4,TRBJ2-3,medium-sized,14,TRBD2,TGTGCCAGCAGTGAACGGGAGGCCCCAGATACGCAGTATTTT,CASSEREAPDTQYF
TRBV5-4,TRBJ2-1,medium-sized,11,-,TGTGCCAGCACCCTCCACAATGAGCAGTTCTTC,CASTLHNEQFF
TRBV23-1,TRBJ2-7,-,16,TRBD1,TGCGCCAGCAGTCAATCGGGGGACAGGGAACCCTACGAGCAGTACTTC,CASSQSGDREPYEQYF
TRBV1,TRBJ2-1,-,17,-,TGCACCAGCACCCTTCTTGGGGCGGGAGGGACCTACAATGAGCAGTTCTTC,CTSTLLGAGGTYNEQFF
TRBV5-5,TRBJ1-2,-,12,-,TGTGCCAGCAGCCCGGACGGGAATGGCTACACCTTC,CASSPDGNGYTF
TRBV6-5,TRBJ2-5,-,14,-,TGTGCCAGCAGTCTCACAGGGACCCAAGAGACCCAGTACTTC,CASSLTGTQETQYF
TRBV4-3,TRBJ2-7,-,16,TRBD1,TGCGCCAGCAGCCGAGGGGAGGGACAGGGGGACTACGAGCAGTACTTC,CASSRGEGQGDYEQYF
TRBV5-6,TRBJ2-7,-,11,-,TGTGCCAGCAGCTTGGTCGACGAGCAGTACTTC,CASSLVDEQYF
TRBV27,TRBJ1-5,-,15,-,TGTGCCAGCAGTTTGTCGGGGATCGGCAATCAGCCCCAGCATTTT,CASSLSGIGNQPQHF
TRBV4-1,TRBJ1-4,-,16,TRBD1,TGCGCCAGCAGCCAAGATCGGGCACAGGGGCGGGAAAAACTGTTTTTT,CASSQDRAQGREKLFF
TRBV7-6,TRBJ2-2,-,15,TRBD2,TGTGCCAGCAGCTTAGGAGGTAGCGGGACCGGGGAGCTGTTTTTT,CASSLGGSGTGELFF
TRBV2,TRBJ1-4,-,15,-,TGTGCCAGCGGGACTGGTCCGCGGAGTAATGAAAAACTGTTTTTT,CASGTGPRSNEKLFF
TRBV19,TRBJ1-1,-,15,-,TGTGCCAGTAGTATAGATCGGGAAGGGAGAAGTGAAGCTTTCTTT,CASSIDREGRSEAFF
TRBV4-1,TRBJ2-2,-,14,-,TGCGCCAGCAGCCAAGTCGACGGAGACGGGGAGCTGTTTTTT,CASSQVDGDGELFF
TRBV27,TRBJ2-3,-,16,-,TGTGCCAGCAGTCCCGCCTCTGGGGAGTTCACAGATACGCAGTATTTT,CASSPASGEFTDTQYF
TRBV7-6,TRBJ2-7,-,13,-,TGTGCCAGCAGCCTCGGACATCCGAGCGAGCAGTACTTC,CASSLGHPSEQYF
TRBV27,TRBJ2-3,-,16,TRBD2,TGTGCCAGCAGTTTTAAAACGGGAGGGATGGCAGATACGCAGTATTTT,CASSFKTGGMADTQYF
TRBV21-1,TRBJ1-2,few,23,-,TGTGCCAGCAGAAAAGGGGCTCTGGACAGGGCCAATCCACCGGTCCCGTTTAACTATGGCTACACCTTC,CASRKGALDRANPPVPFNYGYTF
TRBV29-1,TRBJ2-5,-,14,-,TGCAGCGTTGACCAAATGCGGGGCTGGGAGACCCAGTACTTC,CSVDQMRGWETQYF
TRBV4-3,TRBJ2-7,-,15,-,TGCGCCAGCAGCCAAGAGAAGGGCAGGGCCTACGAGCAGTACTTC,CASSQEKGRAYEQYF
TRBV7-6,TRBJ1-5,-,15,-,TGTGCCAGCAGCCAGGGTGCAGATAGCAATCAGCCCCAGCATTTT,CASSQGADSNQPQHF
TRBV28,TRBJ2-7,once,14,TRBD2,TGTGCCAGCAGTACAGGACTAGCGGTATACGAGCAGTACTTC,CASSTGLAVYEQYF
TRBV6-5,TRBJ2-2,-,15,-,TGTGCCAGCAGTTACTCGGGGTCAGGGCCCGGGGAGCTGTTTTTT,CASSYSGSGPGELFF
TRBV27,TRBJ2-2,-,15,TRBD2,TGTGCCAGCAGTATACTAGCGTCGAACACCGGGGAGCTGTTTTTT,CASSILASNTGELFF
TRBV28,TRBJ2-5,-,13,-,TGTGCCAGCGGAGGCGAAAACCAAGAGACCCAGTACTTC,CASGGENQETQYF
TRBV27,TRBJ1-1,medium-sized,14,-,TGTGCCAGCAGTTTACAGGGTTCCCACACTGAAGCTTTCTTT,CASSLQGSHTEAFF
TRBV6-5,TRBJ2-1,-,13,-,TGTGCCAGCAGTTACCTCGGGGAGAATGAGCAGTTCTTC,CASSYLGENEQFF
TRBV5-4,TRBJ1-1,-,15,TRBD1,TGTGCCAGCAGCTGGGGACAGGGATTACCCACTGAAGCTTTCTTT,CASSWGQGLPTEAFF
TRBV4-3,TRBJ2-5,-,20,TRBD2,TGCGCCAGCAGCCGAAATCCGGGAGGCTGGGAAGGACTCGCCCAAGAGACCCAGTACTTC,CASSRNPGGWEGLAQETQYF
TRBV5-1,TRBJ1-1,-,17,TRBD1,TGCGCCAGCAGCTTGGTTGGGGGGACAGGGGCGAACACTGAAGCTTTCTTT,CASSLVGGTGANTEAFF
TRBV6-1,TRBJ2-3,-,15,TRBD1,TGTGCCAGCAGTTCTCGGACAGGGAAAACAGATACGCAGTATTTT,CASSSRTGKTDTQYF
TRBV5-6,TRBJ1-5,once,15,TRBD1,TGTGCCAGCAGCCAAATGACAGGGCTCATTCAGCCCCAGCATTTT,CASSQMTGLIQPQHF
TRBV6-1,TRBJ1-1,-,11,-,TGTGCCAGCAACAGGGTAACTGAAGCTTTCTTT,CASNRVTEAFF
TRBV28,TRBJ1-5,-,16,TRBD1,TGTGCCAGCACCCTTATACAGGGGGGGGGCAATCAGCCCCAGCATTTT,CASTLIQGGGNQPQHF
TRBV27,TRBJ2-1,-,16,TRBD2,TGTGCCAGCAGTTTATTTAGCGGGGCATTCTACAATGAGCAGTTCTTC,CASSLFSGAFYNEQFF
TRBV10-2,TRBJ2-1,-,11,-,TGCGCCAGCAGCGGCGGGAATGAGCAGTTCTTC,CASSGGNEQFF
TRBV13,TRBJ1-1,-,14,-,TGTGCCAGCAGCCTCAGGGGCATGAACACTGAAGCTTTCTTT,CASSLRGMNTEAFF
TRBV25-1,TRBJ2-7,-,17,-,TGTGCCAGCAGTGTCCCAAGGGGCAGGGGCGACTCCTACGAGCAGTACTTC,CASSVPRGRGDSYEQYF
TRBV6-5,TRBJ1-1,-,13,-,TGTGCCAGCAGTTACGGGCAGGGAAGTAAGGCTTTCTTT,CASSYGQGSKAFF
TRBV7-9,TRBJ2-6,-,13,-,TGTGCCAGCAGCTCCCTCGGGGCCAACGTCCTGACTTTC,CASSSLGANVLTF
TRBV2,TRBJ2-7,-,13,TRBD2,TGTGCCACCACTAGCGGGAGTCCCCACGAGCAGTACTTC,CATTSGSPHEQYF
TRBV27,TRBJ1-5,few,14,-,TGTGCCAGCAGTCCTGTGAGTAGCAATCAGCCCCAGCATTTT,CASSPVSSNQPQHF
TRBV9,TRBJ2-1,few,16,TRBD2,TGTGCCAGCAGCGTGTACGCTAGCGGGAGTTTGAATGAGCAGTTCTTC,CASSVYASGSLNEQFF
TRBV11-2,TRBJ2-1,-,13,-,TGTGCCAGCAGCCGCGGCGGGCGCAATGAGCAGTTCTTC,CASSRGGRNEQFF
TRBV19,TRBJ2-1,-,15,TRBD2,TGTGCCAGTAGTCGGGCGGGAGGGCCTGTTGTTGAGCAGTTCTTC,CASSRAGGPVVEQFF
TRBV7-6,TRBJ1-2,-,12,-,TGTGCCACTAGACAAGGAGGTAATGGCTACACCTTC,CATRQGGNGYTF